This TCR beta chain was retrieved from a study of T-cell reconstitution after alpha-beta-depleted transplantation in children. TCRbeta library preparation incorporated unique molecular identifiers. Using its own MiXCR run on the PCR reads, TCRdb lists one record per CDR3 protein. The sample has 350,000 to 450,000 distinct CDR3 sequences, around 21% seen once. The sample holds a few counts of this clonotype. The sample consisted of PBMCs from the stem cell graft donor, taken from the stem cell graft. This receptor was obtained from a human donor who donated a stem cell graft to a child with acute myeloid leukemia.

CDR3 DNA: TGTGCCAGCAGTTCGCGACAGATTCTGAACACCGGGGAGCTGTTTTTT. Protein product: CASSSRQILNTGELFF. V and J are TRBV12-3 or TRBV12-4 and TRBJ2-2, with D maybe TRBD1 (5 bases). The ends were cut back, 4 bases at V and 1 base at J, with 13 bases in the middle. This CDR3 has 16 amino acids.